This TCR beta chain was identified in a study of regulatory T cells in long-lasting Graves disease. V lost 0 bases, J lost 5 bases, and 16 bases lay in between. This CDR3 has 16 residues. From germline, CDR1 is DFQATT and CDR2 SNEGSKA (reference sequence). Building the TCR beta libraries relied on iRepertoire HTBI primers, and CDR3 regions underwent Arm-PCR. TCRdb used MiXCR to reprocess the multiplex PCR reads, holding one entry per CDR3 protein. The table records roughly 430,000 distinct CDR3 sequences, around 15% of them present only once. The time point denotes: newly diagnosed GD, antithyroid drugs for less than 3 months. PBMCs were the source of the RNA used for TCR sequencing. This clonotype was seen at least ten times. These data also featured in a second study, about T cells in Graves' hyperthyroidism and ophthalmopathy.

The sample here was peripheral blood mononuclear cells (PBMCs), taken at new diagnosis, from a patient treated with antithyroid drugs. The clonotype comes from a woman aged 25 to 45 with Graves disease. The chain recombines TRBV20-1 with TRBJ1-4, with a weak D call TRBD1 (5 bases). CDR3 sequence: CSARDLKGPLNEKLFF. The CDR3 bases are TGCAGTGCTAGAGATCTAAAGGGACCGCTGAATGAAAAACTGTTTTTT.